The 17 T cell receptor beta chains presented below share a single source sample, sequenced in a study of CD8+CD57+ T cells in acquired aplastic anemia. Genomic DNA was employed as the template in profiling TCR beta VDJ and CDR3. A single record per CDR3 protein comes from TCRdb applying MiXCR to the reads. The table has some 170,000 distinct CDR3 sequences, 70% to 80% seen once. Patients chosen for sequencing had shown CD8+CD57+ cell expansion by flow cytometry. What was sequenced was sorted CD4+, CD8+, or CD8+CD57+ T cells (not recorded which) from PBMCs. These receptor sequences come from a human donor with aplastic anemia.

The chain uses TRBV20-1 and TRBJ1-4; 10 nucleotides align to TRBD1. This CDR3 comprises 13 residues. CDR1 is DFQATT, CDR2 SNEGSKA, per germline (reference sequence). V lost 6 bases and J lost 12; bases outside the gene matches: 10. CDR3 sequence: CSAPGQGRGELFF. CDR3 sequence (DNA): TGCAGTGCCCCGGGACAGGGGCGCGGGGAACTGTTTTTT.

This clonotype was seen ten or more times. This chain connects TRBV7-8 to TRBJ1-5; TRBD1 aligns across 7 bases. CDR1 SGHVS and CDR2 FQNEAQ come from the germline V gene. The J segment lost 0 bases and the V segment lost 1 base, leaving 6 bases of the junction unmatched. The CDR3 is made up of 17 amino acids. For the CDR3, the DNA is TGTGCCAGCAGCTTAGGGACAGGATTAAATAGCAATCAGCCCCAGCATTTT. Protein sequence: CASSLGTGLNSNQPQHF.

The chain uses TRBV6-5 and TRBJ2-6; D call uncertain. The CDR3 runs to 14 residues. CDR1 and CDR2 (germline): MNHEY, SVGAGI. Trimming left V 1 base short and J 1 base short, with 2 bases between. CDR3 coding DNA: TGTGCCAGCAGTTACTTTTCTGGGGCCAACGTCCTGACTTTC. This sequence encodes CASSYFSGANVLTF.

CDR3 sequence (DNA): TGCGCCACGCCCGTGGGGTCGAACACCGGGGAGCTGTTTTTT. Its protein product is CATPVGSNTGELFF. The chain carries TRBV5-1 and TRBJ2-2; D remains unclear. The CDR3 length is 14 residues. Deletions cut 9 bases from V and 0 bases from J, with 12 bases between. Germline V gives CDR1 SGHRS, CDR2 YFSETQ.

The chain combines TRBV7-3 with TRBJ1-1, with D maybe TRBD1 (5 bases). The V end lost 5 bases, the J end lost 5 bases, and 12 bases lay between the germline ends. CDR1 and CDR2 from the germline V gene are SGHTA and FQGTGA. CDR3 length: 13 amino acids. CDR3 coding DNA: TGTGCCAGCAGCCGTGGCGCAGGGACTGAAGCTTTCTTT. Translating it yields CASSRGAGTEAFF.

J is TRBJ2-2 and V is TRBV12-3 or TRBV12-4, with 7 bases identical to TRBD2. There are 14 residues in the CDR3. V gave up 7 bases and J gave up 0 bases; unmatched junction bases: 2. For the CDR3, the DNA is TGTGCCAGCACCCGGGAGGCGAACACCGGGGAGCTGTTTTTT. Translated, it gives CASTREANTGELFF.

The chain couples TRBV29-1 to TRBJ1-2; no reliable D call. There are 12 residues in the CDR3. Trimming pared 4 bases from V and 3 bases from J, leaving 9 bases between. CDR1 SQVTM and CDR2 ANQGSEA come from the germline V gene. Written as DNA, the CDR3 is TGCAGCGTTGTTTCAGTGGACTATGGCTACACCTTC. Residues: CSVVSVDYGYTF.

This clonotype was counted only a few times. The J gene is TRBJ2-1, the V gene TRBV19; the D gene could be TRBD1 or TRBD2 (5 bases each). The V and J ends lost 6 bases and 9 bases respectively, with 12 bases between them. The CDR3 is made up of 12 amino acids. Looked up from germline, CDR1 is LNHDA and CDR2 is SQIVND (reference sequence). CDR3 residues: CASRGKGSEQFF. DNA for the CDR3: TGTGCCAGTAGAGGTAAGGGGAGTGAGCAGTTCTTC.

This sequence joins TRBV20-1 and TRBJ2-7; D uncertain. Trimming removed 1 base from V and 2 bases from J, with 9 bases in between. This CDR3 is 13 amino acids long. CDR1 DFQATT and CDR2 SNEGSKA come from the germline V gene (reference sequence). CDR3 coding DNA: TGCAGTGCTAGAGGGGGAACCCCCTACGAGCAGTACTTC. The encoded protein is CSARGGTPYEQYF.

The chain employs TRBV7-6 and TRBJ2-6, with unresolved D. The V end lost 5 bases, the J end lost 0 bases, and 2 bases lay between the germline ends. The CDR3 is 13 residues long. Germline CDR1 and CDR2: SGHVS and FNYEAQ. The CDR3 DNA is TGTGCCAGCAGCGACTCTGGGGCCAACGTCCTGACTTTC. Its translation: CASSDSGANVLTF.

With regard to this clonotype: Relative to the germline gene, one junction end is altered; a read error may explain this. DNA for the CDR3: TGTGCCAGCAGTTACTCGTTTTGGACAGGGACAGGAGATACGCAGTATTTT. It specifies CASSYSFWTGTGDTQYF. The V call is TRBV6-4, the J call TRBJ2-3; 8 nucleotides agree with TRBD1. Germline lookup yields CDR1 MRHNA and CDR2 SNTAGT. The CDR3 is made up of 17 amino acids.

The rearrangement joins TRBV7-6 to TRBJ2-1; D gene ambiguous. The CDR3 contains 12 residues. The V gene's germline CDR1 is SGHVS and CDR2 FNYEAQ. V lost 5 bases, J lost 9 bases, and 11 bases lay in between. The CDR3 nucleotides are TGTGCCAGCAGCCCTGTGTTGGGTGAGCAGTTCTTC. Its protein is CASSPVLGEQFF.

About this clonotype itself: One end of the junction does not line up with germline, which may come from a read error. V is TRBV2 and J is TRBJ2-7; D is ambiguous. There are 11 residues in the CDR3. The germline V gene encodes CDR1 SNHLY and CDR2 FYNNEI. The CDR3 DNA reads as TGTGCCGGCAGATCAGATTACGAGCAGTACTTC. Translation gives CAGRSDYEQYF.

This clonotype was detected ten times or more. V gene TRBV2 combines with J gene TRBJ1-4, with TRBD1 matching over 8 bases. The CDR3 covers 17 residues. Germline lookup yields CDR1 SNHLY and CDR2 FYNNEI. V lost 2 bases to trimming and J lost 8 bases; unmatched junction nucleotides: 13. The CDR3 spells CASSEFRRGTGLEKLFF. CDR3 nucleotides: TGTGCCAGCAGTGAATTTAGGAGGGGGACAGGACTCGAAAAACTGTTTTTT.

The chain links TRBV19 to TRBJ2-2, with TRBD1 matching over 9 bases. V trimming: 1 base; J trimming: 6 bases; junction bases outside the gene matches: 3. The V gene's germline CDR1 is LNHDA and CDR2 SQIVND (reference sequence). CDR3 length equals 15 residues. CDR3 loop: CASSIGDREAGELFF. CDR3 sequence (DNA): TGTGCCAGTAGTATAGGGGACAGGGAAGCCGGGGAGCTGTTTTTT.

This chain uses TRBV12-3 or TRBV12-4 with TRBJ2-7, with 8 bases lining up with TRBD1. Unmatched junction bases numbered 14, after V lost 6 bases and J lost 7 bases. This CDR3 region has 15 residues. The chain's CDR3 is CASSPGGRGQSEQYF. Written as DNA, the CDR3 is TGTGCCAGCAGCCCAGGGGGCAGGGGGCAGAGTGAGCAGTACTTC.

This chain joins TRBV24-1 and TRBJ1-1; possible D gene TRBD1, 5 bases. V was shortened by 8 bases and J by 2 bases, with 11 bases between the two germline ends. Germline CDR1 KGHDR, CDR2 SFDVKD. The CDR3 is 13 amino acids. CDR3 residues: CATKSTDNTEAFF. The CDR3 DNA follows: TGTGCCACCAAATCGACAGATAACACTGAAGCTTTCTTT.